A selection of T cell receptor beta chains follows, all from one sample in a study of blood T cell repertoires in COVID-19. Measured with immunoSEQ multiplex PCR; TCRdb has only the in-frame clones, and not every one. Among some 300,000 clones listed, around 92% were seen once. The sequenced sample was PBMCs or T cells enriched from blood (not recorded which). The receptors come from a woman in her twenties or thirties who had recovered from COVID-19. Each CDR3 is given with its conserved first and last residue. D genes are given only for firm matches. The size of a clone is reported for some rows only, either as once, few or many, or as a class for expanded clones.

TRBV28	TRBJ1-2	-	-	CASSLRFVRADYGYTF	TGTGCCAGCAGTTTAAGGTTTGTCAGGGCGGACTATGGCTACACCTTC
TRBV19	TRBJ1-6	-	-	CASSTPDGASPLHF	TGTGCCAGTAGTACCCCTGATGGGGCTTCACCCCTCCACTTT
TRBV29-1	TRBJ1-5	-	-	CSVQVGGAHQPQHF	TGCAGCGTTCAAGTAGGAGGGGCTCATCAGCCCCAGCATTTT
TRBV28	TRBJ2-1	-	TRBD2	CASSSPGLAGVGGENEQFF	TGTGCCAGCAGTTCCCCGGGACTAGCGGGAGTAGGGGGAGAGAATGAGCAGTTCTTC
TRBV27	TRBJ2-7	-	-	CASTPVGRGHPYEQYF	TGTGCCAGCACCCCCGTGGGCCGCGGGCATCCCTACGAGCAGTACTTC
TRBV3-1/TRBV3-2	TRBJ1-2	-	-	CASSQDGGRANGYTF	TGTGCCAGCAGCCAAGATGGGGGCAGGGCAAATGGCTACACCTTC
TRBV24-1	TRBJ2-7	-	-	CATSGVGGYEQYF	TGTGCCACCAGTGGAGTGGGGGGCTACGAGCAGTACTTC
TRBV25-1	TRBJ2-7	-	-	CASSDWQTYEQYF	TGTGCCAGCAGTGACTGGCAAACCTACGAGCAGTACTTC
TRBV27	TRBJ2-7	-	-	CASSAVGRLYEQYF	TGTGCCAGCAGTGCGGTGGGGCGCCTCTACGAGCAGTACTTC
TRBV5-6	TRBJ2-7	-	TRBD2	CASSFTGSGNPYEQYF	TGTGCCAGCAGCTTTACGGGGAGCGGGAACCCCTACGAGCAGTACTTC
TRBV7-6	TRBJ2-3	-	-	CASSRGLLGDTQYF	TGTGCCAGCAGCCGAGGACTGCTTGGGGATACGCAGTATTTT
TRBV19	TRBJ2-1	-	TRBD2	CASSFPSGYNEQFF	TGTGCCAGTAGTTTCCCTAGCGGTTACAATGAGCAGTTCTTC
TRBV6-5	TRBJ2-5	-	TRBD1	CASSFSGTGAETQYF	TGTGCCAGCAGTTTCTCCGGGACAGGGGCAGAGACCCAGTACTTC
TRBV6-5	TRBJ1-5	-	TRBD1	CASSETGNNQPQHF	TGTGCCAGCAGCGAGACAGGGAACAATCAGCCCCAGCATTTT
TRBV6-6	TRBJ2-4	-	-	CASISGLAKNIQYF	TGTGCCAGCATATCAGGGCTTGCCAAAAACATTCAGTACTTC
TRBV19	TRBJ1-1	-	-	CASSDRGTEAFF	TGTGCCAGTAGCGACCGGGGCACTGAAGCTTTCTTT
TRBV11-2	TRBJ2-3	-	TRBD2	CASSLDVFGGGSTTDTQYF	TGTGCCAGCAGCTTAGATGTATTTGGTGGCGGGAGTACAACAGATACGCAGTATTTT
TRBV27	TRBJ2-7	once	TRBD1	CASSLSRTGTGGYEQYF	TGTGCCAGCAGTTTATCGCGAACCGGGACAGGGGGCTACGAGCAGTACTTC
TRBV15	TRBJ1-2	few	-	CATSRAAVRDYGYTF	TGTGCCACCAGCAGAGCGGCGGTCCGTGACTATGGCTACACCTTC
TRBV18	TRBJ1-1	-	TRBD1	CASSPFSRTGGNTEAFF	TGTGCCAGCTCACCATTCAGTAGGACAGGGGGGAACACTGAAGCTTTCTTT
TRBV5-4	TRBJ2-3	-	TRBD2	CASSLGGLGYTDTQYF	TGTGCCAGCAGCTTGGGGGGACTAGGGTACACAGATACGCAGTATTTT
TRBV4-2	TRBJ2-7	-	TRBD2	CASSQEGNSGGYEQYF	TGTGCCAGCAGCCAAGAGGGGAACAGCGGGGGGTACGAGCAGTACTTC
TRBV28	TRBJ2-7	-	-	CASKRFERLYEQYF	TGTGCCAGCAAACGGTTCGAGCGATTATACGAGCAGTACTTC
TRBV12-5	TRBJ2-5	-	-	CASLGLGGGETQYF	TGTGCTAGTTTAGGTTTGGGAGGAGGGGAGACCCAGTACTTC
TRBV5-1	TRBJ1-1	-	TRBD1	CASSSRDSGTGVTEAFF	TGCGCCAGCAGCTCGAGAGATTCCGGGACAGGGGTAACTGAAGCTTTCTTT
TRBV6-5	TRBJ1-2	-	TRBD1	CASSPRPGQGYGYTF	TGTGCCAGCAGTCCGCGGCCGGGACAGGGCTATGGCTACACCTTC
TRBV5-1	TRBJ2-3	-	-	CASSPLVPPNTDTQYF	TGCGCCAGCAGCCCGTTAGTCCCTCCTAACACAGATACGCAGTATTTT
TRBV18	TRBJ1-4	-	-	CASSPNRLSTNEKLFF	TGTGCCAGCTCACCGAACAGGCTTTCAACTAATGAAAAACTGTTTTTT
TRBV19	TRBJ1-5	-	-	CASSISSKRGQPQHF	TGTGCCAGTAGTATTAGCTCCAAAAGGGGTCAGCCCCAGCATTTT
TRBV19	TRBJ1-1	-	-	CASSDSGLGRAFF	TGTGCCAGTAGTGACTCTGGCCTAGGGAGAGCTTTCTTT
TRBV18	TRBJ1-1	-	-	CASSPQAGRTEAFF	TGTGCCAGCTCACCACAGGCAGGTCGAACTGAAGCTTTCTTT
TRBV30	TRBJ1-1	once	-	CAWRSDFRAEAFF	TGTGCCTGGAGAAGCGACTTTCGGGCTGAAGCTTTCTTT
TRBV11-2	TRBJ2-7	-	-	CASSWTDSTYEQYF	TGTGCCAGCAGCTGGACGGACAGTACCTACGAGCAGTACTTC
TRBV6-5	TRBJ2-7	-	-	CASSPLREQYF	TGTGCCAGCAGCCCCCTGAGGGAGCAGTACTTC
TRBV7-2	TRBJ2-5	once	-	CASSRAGEKETQYF	TGTGCCAGCAGTCGGGCAGGGGAAAAAGAGACCCAGTACTTC
TRBV27	TRBJ2-3	-	TRBD1	CASRGQGEVDTQYF	TGTGCCAGCAGGGGACAGGGGGAAGTAGATACGCAGTATTTT
TRBV5-5	TRBJ2-1	-	TRBD2	CASSLAVVQRETYNEQFF	TGTGCCAGCAGCTTGGCCGTTGTTCAGCGGGAGACGTACAATGAGCAGTTCTTC
TRBV5-1	TRBJ2-7	few	TRBD1	CASSLQGYEQYF	TGCGCCAGCAGTTTACAGGGGTACGAGCAGTACTTC
TRBV6-5	TRBJ1-1	-	-	CASSYRGQNTEAFF	TGTGCCAGCAGTTACCGAGGACAGAACACTGAAGCTTTCTTT
TRBV2	TRBJ2-7	-	TRBD2	CASNGPFEGGRYEQYF	TGTGCCAGCAATGGGCCCTTTGAGGGAGGGAGGTACGAGCAGTACTTC
TRBV6-5	TRBJ2-7	-	-	CASSARLTYEQYF	TGTGCCAGCTCGGCCAGGTTAACCTACGAGCAGTACTTC
TRBV5-4	TRBJ2-1	-	TRBD1	CASSLTGTGGTEQFF	TGTGCCAGCAGCTTAACCGGGACAGGGGGTACTGAGCAGTTCTTC
TRBV18	TRBJ1-1	-	-	CASSPVIRGANTEAFF	TGTGCCAGCTCACCAGTGATTCGGGGAGCGAACACTGAAGCTTTCTTT